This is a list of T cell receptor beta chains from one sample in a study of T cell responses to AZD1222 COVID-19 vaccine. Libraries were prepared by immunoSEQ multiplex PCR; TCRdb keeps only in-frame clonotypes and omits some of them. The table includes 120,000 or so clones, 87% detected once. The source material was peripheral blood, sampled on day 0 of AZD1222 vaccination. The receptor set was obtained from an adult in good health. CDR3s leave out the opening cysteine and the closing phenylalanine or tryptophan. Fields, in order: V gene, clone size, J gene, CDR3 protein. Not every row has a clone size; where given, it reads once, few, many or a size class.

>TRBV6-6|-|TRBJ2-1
ASGLEGGPINEQF
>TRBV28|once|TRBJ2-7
ASSPLAGRYEQY
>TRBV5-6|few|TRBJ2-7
ASSLRWTGHEQY
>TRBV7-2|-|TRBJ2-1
ASSFALGGVKNNEQF
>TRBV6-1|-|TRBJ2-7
ASSEGVTYSYEQY
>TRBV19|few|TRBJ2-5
ASRDPGYGTQY
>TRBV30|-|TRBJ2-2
AWSKQGTGELF
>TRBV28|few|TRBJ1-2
ASSYREYGYT
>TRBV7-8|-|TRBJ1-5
ASRLDSRVVSNQPQH
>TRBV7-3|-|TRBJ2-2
ASSLRASGGASPNTGELF
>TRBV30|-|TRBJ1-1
AWRGTNTEAF
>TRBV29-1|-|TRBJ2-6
SVAQGAVTGANVLT
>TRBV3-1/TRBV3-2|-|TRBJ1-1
ASSHSGFWTEAF
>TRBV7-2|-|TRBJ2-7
ASSLEPLGLGVQY
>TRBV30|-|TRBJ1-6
AWRERTGGFSPLH
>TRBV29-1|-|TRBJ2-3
SVGGPGSTDTQY
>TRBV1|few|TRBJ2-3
TSSSPGLAGDTQY
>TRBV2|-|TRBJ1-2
ANADSGAPNYGYT
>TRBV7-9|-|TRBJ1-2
ASSAPGRIYGYT
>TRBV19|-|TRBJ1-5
ASSLDRQAQH
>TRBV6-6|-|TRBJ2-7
ASGKPSSYEQY
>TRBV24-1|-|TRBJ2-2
ATSDPTSPAVGELF
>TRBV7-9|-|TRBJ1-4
ASSSTGAFGEKLF
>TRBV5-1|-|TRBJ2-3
ASSLSGGAADTQY
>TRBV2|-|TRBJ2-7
ASTRLAGSSYEQY
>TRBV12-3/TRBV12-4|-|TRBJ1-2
ASSFGANNT
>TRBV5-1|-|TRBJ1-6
ASSGGQGYNSPLH
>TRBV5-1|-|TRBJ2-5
ASSPGAVLQETQY
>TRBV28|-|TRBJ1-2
ASSFIRGEDGYT
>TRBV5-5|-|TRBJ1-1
ASSLRLQGAEAF
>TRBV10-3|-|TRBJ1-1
AISGGISAF
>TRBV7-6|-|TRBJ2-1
ASSLVQVTSGSFEQF
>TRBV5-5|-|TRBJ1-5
ASSLGHTNQPQH
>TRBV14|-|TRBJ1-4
ASSQTQATNEKLF
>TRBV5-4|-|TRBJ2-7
ATVQAGGYEQY
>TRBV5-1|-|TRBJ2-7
ASSLGGGLGSYEQY
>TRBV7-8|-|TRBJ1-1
ASSLARVMNTEAF
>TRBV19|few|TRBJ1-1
ASSISGITEAF
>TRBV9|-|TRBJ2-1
ASSPDGPNGEQF
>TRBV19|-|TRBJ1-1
ASSIRDRGTEAF
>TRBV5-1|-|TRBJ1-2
ASSLADFYGYT
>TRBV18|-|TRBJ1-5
ASSPVVGVLGNQPQH